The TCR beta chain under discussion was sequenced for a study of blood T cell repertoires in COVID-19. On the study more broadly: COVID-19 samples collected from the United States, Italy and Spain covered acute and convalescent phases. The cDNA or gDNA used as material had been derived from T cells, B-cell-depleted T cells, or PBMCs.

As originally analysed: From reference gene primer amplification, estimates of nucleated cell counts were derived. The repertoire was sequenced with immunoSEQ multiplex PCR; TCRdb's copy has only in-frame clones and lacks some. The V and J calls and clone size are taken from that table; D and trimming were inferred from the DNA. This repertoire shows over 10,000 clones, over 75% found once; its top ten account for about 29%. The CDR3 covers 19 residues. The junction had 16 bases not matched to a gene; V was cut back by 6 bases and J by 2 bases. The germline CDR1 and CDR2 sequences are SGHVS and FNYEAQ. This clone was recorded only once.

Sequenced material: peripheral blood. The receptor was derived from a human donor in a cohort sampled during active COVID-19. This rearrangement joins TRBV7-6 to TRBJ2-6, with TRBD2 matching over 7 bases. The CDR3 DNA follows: TGTGCCAGCAGTCCGGGCGGGGGTGTAAGGGGACCTGGGGCCAACGTCCTGACTTTC. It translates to CASSPGGGVRGPGANVLTF.